Listed below are T cell receptor beta chains from one sample, sequenced in a study of cytomegalovirus exposure and HLA in healthy donors. Sequencing used immunoSEQ multiplex PCR; TCRdb keeps in-frame clones, though not all of them. Among tens of thousands of clones listed, roughly 63% were seen once. Sequencing was carried out using PBMCs. The receptors stem from a woman aged 25 to 39 in good health and CMV-seronegative. Both conserved end residues are part of each CDR3. Each record gives: V gene, clone size, J gene, D gene, CDR3 protein, CDR3 DNA. The D gene is left open where the match is weak. For some rows the clone size is stated as once, few or many, or as a class when expanded; others skip it.

V: TRBV15; size: .; J: TRBJ2-2; D: .; CDR3: CATSRDPRHTGELFF; DNA: TGTGCCACCAGCAGAGACCCGCGGCACACCGGGGAGCTGTTTTTT
V: TRBV4-2; size: .; J: TRBJ2-2; D: TRBD2; CDR3: CASSQNLAGEGGELFF; DNA: TGTGCCAGCAGCCAAAACCTAGCGGGAGAGGGCGGGGAGCTGTTTTTT
V: TRBV10-3; size: .; J: TRBJ2-5; D: TRBD2; CDR3: CAISPFSGGLGETQYF; DNA: TGTGCCATCAGTCCCTTCAGCGGGGGCCTCGGGGAGACCCAGTACTTC
V: TRBV11-2; size: .; J: TRBJ2-3; D: .; CDR3: CASSLDHGHSTDTQYF; DNA: TGTGCCAGCAGCTTAGATCACGGACACTCTACAGATACGCAGTATTTT
V: TRBV4-3; size: .; J: TRBJ2-7; D: .; CDR3: CASSIRQGFYEQYF; DNA: TGCGCCAGCAGCATCAGGCAGGGGTTCTACGAGCAGTACTTC
V: TRBV6-1; size: medium-sized; J: TRBJ1-2; D: TRBD1; CDR3: CASSEARTGGPAPYGYTF; DNA: TGTGCCAGCAGTGAAGCAAGGACAGGGGGTCCTGCCCCCTATGGCTACACCTTC
V: TRBV5-1; size: .; J: TRBJ2-4; D: TRBD1; CDR3: CASSLVQGALKNIQYF; DNA: TGCGCCAGCAGCTTGGTACAGGGGGCGTTAAAAAACATTCAGTACTTC
V: TRBV5-1; size: .; J: TRBJ1-6; D: TRBD1; CDR3: CASSSDRGPSNNSPLHF; DNA: TGCGCCAGCAGCTCAGACAGGGGGCCGTCTAATAATTCACCCCTCCACTTT
V: TRBV6-5; size: .; J: TRBJ2-7; D: .; CDR3: CASTQGFGSYEQYF; DNA: TGTGCCAGCACCCAGGGTTTTGGGTCCTACGAGCAGTACTTC
V: TRBV20-1; size: once; J: TRBJ1-1; D: .; CDR3: CRIGQAAEAFF; DNA: TGCAGGATAGGACAAGCAGCTGAAGCTTTCTTT
V: TRBV15; size: .; J: TRBJ2-7; D: TRBD1; CDR3: CATSSSGTGPYEQYF; DNA: TGTGCCACCAGCAGTTCCGGGACAGGGCCCTACGAGCAGTACTTC
V: TRBV5-1; size: .; J: TRBJ1-5; D: TRBD1; CDR3: CASGRTGPYSNQPQHF; DNA: TGCGCCAGTGGGCGGACAGGGCCTTATAGCAATCAGCCCCAGCATTTT
V: TRBV19; size: once; J: TRBJ2-6; D: .; CDR3: CASSVRGASSGANVLTF; DNA: TGTGCCAGTAGTGTTCGGGGGGCGAGCTCTGGGGCCAACGTCCTGACTTTC